A selection of T cell receptor beta chains follows, all from one sample in a study of blood T cell repertoires in COVID-19. The data were produced by immunoSEQ multiplex PCR, yet TCRdb's version contains in-frame clones alone and is incomplete. The repertoire holds about 140,000 clones, with roughly 87% as singletons. Sequencing was carried out using peripheral blood. All receptors come from a human donor in a cohort sampled during active COVID-19. The CDR3 runs from the conserved cysteine through the conserved F or W. The order of the fields is CDR3 protein, CDR3 DNA, CDR3 length, V gene, D gene, clone size, J gene. A D gene is named only where the DNA matches it firmly. Rows give clone size only sometimes, using once, few, many, or a class for an expanded clone.

CASSEGVVGEQYF,TGTGCCAGCAGTGAGGGAGTGGTAGGCGAGCAGTACTTC,13,TRBV2,NA,NA,TRBJ2-7
CASSPFPGRAGYEQYF,TGTGCCAGCAGCCCTTTTCCCGGGAGGGCAGGCTACGAGCAGTACTTC,16,TRBV14,TRBD2,NA,TRBJ2-7
CASSAGLSSYNEQFF,TGCGCCAGCAGCGCGGGACTGTCATCCTACAATGAGCAGTTCTTC,15,TRBV5-1,NA,NA,TRBJ2-1
CASSQEELAGEETQYF,TGTGCCAGCAGCCAAGAAGAACTAGCGGGTGAGGAGACCCAGTACTTC,16,TRBV4-2,TRBD2,NA,TRBJ2-5
CASRSGTAGEQYF,TGCGCCAGCAGGTCCGGGACAGCAGGCGAGCAGTACTTC,13,TRBV5-1,TRBD1,NA,TRBJ2-7
CASSLLQGNQPQHF,TGTGCCAGCAGCTTGTTACAGGGAAATCAGCCCCAGCATTTT,14,TRBV5-6,NA,NA,TRBJ1-5
CASSLRDRGAGTEAFF,TGTGCCAGCAGCTTACGGGACAGGGGGGCCGGCACTGAAGCTTTCTTT,16,TRBV11-3,TRBD1,NA,TRBJ1-1
CAKLSGRARETQYF,TGTGCCAAGCTTAGCGGGAGGGCGAGAGAGACCCAGTACTTC,14,TRBV6-5,TRBD2,NA,TRBJ2-5
CASSQTRTNEQFF,TGTGCCAGCAGCCAGACTCGTACCAATGAGCAGTTCTTC,13,TRBV11-3,NA,NA,TRBJ2-1
CASSSGGSTDTQYF,TGTGCCAGCAGCTCAGGGGGAAGCACAGATACGCAGTATTTT,14,TRBV7-9,TRBD1,NA,TRBJ2-3
CASSLVTGKTGELFF,TGCGCCAGCAGCTTGGTCACAGGGAAGACCGGGGAGCTGTTTTTT,15,TRBV5-1,NA,NA,TRBJ2-2
CAWSGIVSGNTIYF,TGTGCCTGGAGTGGTATCGTCTCTGGAAACACCATATATTTT,14,TRBV30,NA,NA,TRBJ1-3
CASSERDRVDEQYF,TGTGCCAGCTCAGAGCGGGACAGGGTCGACGAGCAGTACTTC,14,TRBV18,TRBD1,few,TRBJ2-7
CAWTRGGYEQYF,TGTGCCTGGACCCGAGGGGGATACGAGCAGTACTTC,12,TRBV30,NA,NA,TRBJ2-7
CASSPLGGTGAGEQYF,TGTGCCAGCAGCCCTCTCGGGGGGACAGGGGCCGGCGAGCAGTACTTC,16,TRBV5-4,TRBD1,NA,TRBJ2-7
CASSQLGLAGGPVNTQYF,TGTGCCAGCAGTCAACTGGGACTAGCGGGAGGGCCAGTAAATACGCAGTATTTT,18,TRBV27,TRBD2,NA,TRBJ2-3
CASRQGSWLDSPLHF,TGTGCCAGCCGACAGGGGAGCTGGTTAGATTCACCCCTCCACTTT,15,TRBV19,TRBD1,NA,TRBJ1-6
CASSLGTDHYNEQFF,TGCGCCAGCAGCTTGGGGACAGATCACTACAATGAGCAGTTCTTC,15,TRBV5-1,NA,NA,TRBJ2-1
CASSFEGVGNTIYF,TGTGCCAGCAGCTTCGAGGGTGTTGGAAACACCATATATTTT,14,TRBV7-2,NA,NA,TRBJ1-3
CASSPPQRATDTQYF,TGTGCCAGCAGCCCCCCACAGCGGGCCACAGATACGCAGTATTTT,15,TRBV5-4,NA,NA,TRBJ2-3
CASSQQGVLNEQYF,TGCGCCAGCAGCCAACAGGGGGTTCTCAACGAGCAGTACTTC,14,TRBV4-1,TRBD1,NA,TRBJ2-7
CASSPQGLAGGYEQYF,TGCGCCAGCAGCCCACAGGGACTAGCGGGAGGTTACGAGCAGTACTTC,16,TRBV5-1,TRBD2,NA,TRBJ2-7
CASSFDRVLSYEQYF,TGTGCCAGCAGCTTCGACAGGGTTTTATCCTACGAGCAGTACTTC,15,TRBV5-4,TRBD1,NA,TRBJ2-7
CASSFETPAGLLTYEQYF,TGTGCCAGCAGTTTCGAAACCCCGGCAGGACTCCTTACCTACGAGCAGTACTTC,18,TRBV28,NA,NA,TRBJ2-7
CASSLVGGNYGYTF,TGTGCCAGCAGTTTGGTGGGGGGGAACTATGGCTACACCTTC,14,TRBV28,NA,NA,TRBJ1-2
CASSLRFGQMNTEAFF,TGTGCCAGCAGCTTGCGCTTCGGACAAATGAACACTGAAGCTTTCTTT,16,TRBV5-6,NA,NA,TRBJ1-1
CATSRNRGEEKLFF,TGTGCCACCAGCAGGAACAGGGGTGAGGAAAAACTGTTTTTT,14,TRBV15,TRBD1,NA,TRBJ1-4